A single sample is the source of the 13 T cell receptor beta chains below, sequenced in a study of regulatory T cells in long-lasting Graves disease. Time point noted: newly diagnosed GD, antithyroid drugs for less than 3 months. The TCR library was made from RNA extracted from PBMCs. Arm-PCR of CDR3 regions and iRepertoire HTBI primers were the basis on which TCR beta libraries were built. TCRdb independently ran MiXCR on the multiplex PCR reads; one entry per CDR3 protein. The profile shows around 250,000 distinct CDR3 sequences, around 18% of them singletons. Separately, the same data were catalogued under a study of T cells in Graves' hyperthyroidism and ophthalmopathy.

This specimen consisted of peripheral blood mononuclear cells (PBMCs), obtained at new diagnosis, from a patient treated with antithyroid drugs. The receptors originated from a woman aged 25 to 39 with Graves disease.

The rearrangement uses TRBV19 and TRBJ1-2, with no clear D. Germline V CDR1 and CDR2: LNHDA, SQIVND (reference sequence). This CDR3 region has 13 residues. Deletions cut 7 bases from V and 4 bases from J, with 13 bases between. The CDR3 DNA reads as TGTGCCAGTACCTACTCGGGGATCTATGGCTACACCTTC. This encodes CASTYSGIYGYTF.

In this sample, this clonotype turned up many times. This chain joins TRBV12-3 or TRBV12-4 and TRBJ1-2, with TRBD1 matching over 12 bases. V lost 2 bases and J lost 8; bases outside the gene matches: 6. The CDR3 extends over 15 amino acids. CDR3 bases: TGTGCCAGCAGTTTACGGGACAGGGGGCCTGTGGGCTACACCTTC. Protein: CASSLRDRGPVGYTF.

This clonotype was found many times. The chain is built from TRBV5-5 and TRBJ1-1; 8 bases fit TRBD1. The CDR3 runs 13 residues. Trimming took 4 bases from V and 3 from J; bases not matched to a gene: 2. Germline V lookup: CDR1 SGHKS, CDR2 YYEKEE (reference sequence). CDR3 in amino acids: CASSLDRDTEAFF. The CDR3 region has the DNA TGTGCCAGCAGCCTGGACAGGGACACTGAAGCTTTCTTT. The complete variable domain, with remaining parts taken from reference TRBV5-5 and TRBJ1-1, reads DAGVTQSPTHLIKTRGQQVTLRCSPISGHKSVSWYQQVLGQGPQFIFQYYEKEERGRGNFPDRFSARQFPNYSSELNVNALLLGDSALYLCASSLDRDTEAFFGQGTRLTVV.

This clonotype was recorded at least ten times. V gene TRBV4-1 combines with J gene TRBJ2-1; 8 positions match TRBD1. The J segment lost 10 bases and the V segment lost 3 bases, leaving 14 bases of the junction unmatched. The germline gives CDR1 MGHRA, CDR2 YSYEKL. CDR3 length equals 16 residues. CDR3 nucleotide sequence: TGCGCCAGCAGCCAGACCGGGACAGGAGCCGCCAAGGAGCAGTTCTTC. Its translation is CASSQTGTGAAKEQFF.

This clonotype was counted a few times. The genes are TRBV18 and TRBJ2-5; tentatively, D is TRBD2 (6 bases). This CDR3 comprises 13 residues. Looked up from germline, CDR1 is KGHSH and CDR2 is LQKENI. V was trimmed by 2 bases and J by 5 bases, leaving 9 bases between them. Here the CDR3 reads CASSPAGPETQYF. The CDR3, as DNA: TGTGCCAGCTCACCAGCGGGACCGGAGACCCAGTACTTC.

This clonotype has just a few counts. The chain recombines TRBV4-1 with TRBJ2-5; no clear D gene. CDR1 is MGHRA and CDR2 is YSYEKL in the germline V gene. The CDR3 is made up of 15 amino acids. The ends were cut back, 0 bases at V and 5 bases at J, with 13 bases in the middle. CDR3 protein: CASSQEVEGLETQYF. CDR3 nucleotide sequence: TGCGCCAGCAGCCAAGAGGTGGAAGGGCTGGAGACCCAGTACTTC.

This chain connects TRBV9 to TRBJ2-7; D may be TRBD1 or TRBD2 (5 bases each). This CDR3 region has 16 residues. With 0 bases removed from V and 1 base from J, the gap between germline ends came to 14 bases. Germline V lookup: CDR1 SGDLS, CDR2 YYNGEE. CDR3: CASSVGSGPGSYEQYF. For the CDR3, the DNA is TGTGCCAGCAGCGTAGGGTCGGGGCCTGGGTCCTACGAGCAGTACTTC.

This clonotype has at least ten counts. J is TRBJ1-2 and V is TRBV3-1, with D possibly matching TRBD1 (5 bases). CDR1 and CDR2 from the germline V gene are LGHDT and YNNKEL (reference sequence). The CDR3 runs 14 residues. V lost 1 base, J lost 6 bases, and 12 bases lay in between. The CDR3 DNA follows: TGTGCCAGCAGCCAAGCCCCGGGGCTCGATGGCTACACCTTC. It yields the protein CASSQAPGLDGYTF.

This clonotype was recorded many times. J is TRBJ2-5 and V is TRBV11-2; weak D call: TRBD2 (5 bases). Germline CDR1 SGHAT, CDR2 FQNNGV. V was trimmed by 0 bases and J by 5 bases, leaving 10 bases between them. CDR3 length: 14 amino acids. In nucleotides, the CDR3 is TGTGCCAGCAGCTTAGAGACCGAGCGGGAGACCCAGTACTTC. The encoded protein is CASSLETERETQYF.

This clonotype has at least ten counts. This rearrangement joins TRBV7-9 to TRBJ2-5; TRBD2 is a possible D gene (5 bases). Germline V gives CDR1 SEHNR, CDR2 FQNEAQ (reference sequence). Trimming took off 7 bases at V and 4 bases at J, with 22 bases between the two ends. The CDR3 loop spans 16 amino acids. Here the CDR3 reads CASNSLGLSHGETQYF. In nucleotides, the CDR3 is TGTGCCAGCAACAGCCTAGGACTCTCTCATGGAGAGACCCAGTACTTC. The full variable domain, rest sourced from reference TRBV7-9 and TRBJ2-5, is DTGVSQNPRHKITKRGQNVTFRCDPISEHNRLYWYRQTLGQGPEFLTYFQNEAQLEKSRLLSDRFSAERPKGSFSTLEIQRTEQGDSAMYLCASNSLGLSHGETQYFGPGTRLLVL.

The chain is built from TRBV19 and TRBJ2-3, with D maybe TRBD2 (6 bases). The CDR3 runs to 12 residues. V lost 5 bases, J lost 10 bases, and 13 bases lay in between. Germline CDR1 and CDR2: LNHDA and SQIVND (reference sequence). Here the CDR3 DNA reads TGTGCCAGTAGTGGGGACTGGCCCGCGCAGTATTTT. Its protein product is CASSGDWPAQYF.

This clonotype was found many times. DNA of the CDR3: TGCGCCAGCAGCTTGGCCTCGACTAGCGGGGGCTCCGAGCAGTACTTC. It encodes CASSLASTSGGSEQYF. The chain employs TRBV5-1 and TRBJ2-7; 12 nucleotides agree with TRBD2. The CDR3 covers 16 residues. In germline, CDR1 is SGHRS, CDR2 YFSETQ. The V segment lost 0 bases and the J segment 6 bases; nucleotides outside the gene matches: 7.

There are many counts of this clonotype. The chain couples TRBV20-1 to TRBJ2-3; possibly TRBD2 for D (6 bases). Germline V gives CDR1 DFQATT, CDR2 SNEGSKA (reference sequence). Trimming stripped 3 bases from V and 3 bases from J, with 10 bases between. This CDR3 region has 13 residues. The CDR3 DNA is TGCAGTGCTAGTCTTGGGGGGACAGATACGCAGTATTTT. It specifies CSASLGGTDTQYF.